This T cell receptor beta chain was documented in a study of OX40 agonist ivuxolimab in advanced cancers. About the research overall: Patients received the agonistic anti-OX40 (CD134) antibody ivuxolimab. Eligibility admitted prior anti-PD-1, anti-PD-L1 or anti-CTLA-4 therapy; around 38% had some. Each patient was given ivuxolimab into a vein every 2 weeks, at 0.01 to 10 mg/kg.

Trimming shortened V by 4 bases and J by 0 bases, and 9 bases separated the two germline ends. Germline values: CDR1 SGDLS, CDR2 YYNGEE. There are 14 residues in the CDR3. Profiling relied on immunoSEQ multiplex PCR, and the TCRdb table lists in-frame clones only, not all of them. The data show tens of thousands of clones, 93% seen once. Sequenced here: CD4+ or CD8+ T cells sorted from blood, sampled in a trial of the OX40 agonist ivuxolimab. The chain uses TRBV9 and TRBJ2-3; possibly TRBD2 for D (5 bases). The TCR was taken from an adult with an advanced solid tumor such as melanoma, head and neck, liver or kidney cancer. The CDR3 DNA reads TGTGCCAGCAGCCCCCAGCGGAGCACAGATACGCAGTATTTT. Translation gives CASSPQRSTDTQYF.